One and the same sample provided the 18 T cell receptor beta chains below, sequenced in a study of blood T cell repertoires in COVID-19. Measured with immunoSEQ multiplex PCR; TCRdb has only the in-frame clones, and not every one. The sample contains some 250,000 clones, about 90% of which appear only once. The specimen was peripheral blood. Receptors were obtained from a man in his 60s who had recovered from COVID-19.

This sequence joins TRBV9 and TRBJ2-7; 11 bases line up with TRBD2. V dropped 4 bases and J dropped 2; count of bases not matched to a gene: 5. There are 15 residues in the CDR3. Germline assignment: CDR1 SGDLS and CDR2 YYNGEE. CDR3 sequence reads: CASSISGGDPYEQYF. The DNA of the CDR3 is TGTGCCAGCAGCATTAGCGGGGGGGACCCCTACGAGCAGTACTTC.

The J gene is TRBJ2-1, the V gene TRBV11-2, with D maybe TRBD2 (5 bases). CDR1 and CDR2 (germline): SGHAT, FQNNGV. This CDR3 is 15 amino acids long. V was clipped by 3 bases and J by 6 bases, with 15 bases between them. The CDR3 DNA reads TGTGCCAGCAGCTTGGTGGCCCACCGGGGCAATGAGCAGTTCTTC. This encodes CASSLVAHRGNEQFF.

Notes on this clone: The junction departs from the called germline gene at one end, perhaps through a read error. The chain has TRBV11-2 and TRBJ1-2; D possibly corresponds to TRBD1 (6 bases). The germline CDR1 and CDR2 sequences are SGHAT and FQNNGV. The CDR3 is 13 residues long. The CDR3, as DNA: TGTGCCAGCAGCCTAGACAGGTCCTATGGCTACACCTTC. Its translation is CASSLDRSYGYTF.

This clone was seen just once. This rearrangement joins TRBV24-1 to TRBJ2-5; 7 bases map to TRBD1. The CDR3 runs 15 residues. Germline CDR1 and CDR2: KGHDR and SFDVKD. With V trimmed by 4 bases and J by 2 bases, 6 bases remained unmatched. The CDR3 DNA reads TGTGCCACCAGTGAGACAGGGTCGGGGCAAGAGACCCAGTACTTC. Protein product: CATSETGSGQETQYF.

The rearrangement links TRBV24-1 to TRBJ1-2; D not certain. Trimming cost V 4 bases and J 0 bases, with 8 bases left between them. The germline V gene encodes CDR1 KGHDR and CDR2 SFDVKD. This CDR3 spans 14 amino acids. The CDR3 spells CATSDPSSNYGYTF. The CDR3 DNA reads TGTGCCACCAGTGACCCCAGTTCTAACTATGGCTACACCTTC.

V gene TRBV6-5 combines with J gene TRBJ2-3, with TRBD2 as a possible D gene (7 bases). This CDR3 spans 13 amino acids. Germline CDR1 MNHEY, CDR2 SVGAGI. Trimming removed 9 bases from V and 6 bases from J, with 16 bases in between. The CDR3 loop reads CARRGPLADTQYF. Written as DNA, the CDR3 is TGTGCCAGGCGGGGGCCCCTAGCCGATACGCAGTATTTT.

This sequence joins TRBV9 and TRBJ2-5; D is possibly TRBD1 (6 bases). This CDR3 comprises 14 residues. V was cut by 0 bases and J by 4 bases, with 10 bases left in between. The germline V gene encodes CDR1 SGDLS and CDR2 YYNGEE. Here the CDR3 DNA reads TGTGCCAGCAGCGTAGAAGCAGGGGTAGAGACCCAGTACTTC. It is translated as CASSVEAGVETQYF. The full variable domain, in which reference TRBV9 and TRBJ2-5 provide the parts outside the CDR3, is DSGVTQTPKHLITATGQRVTLRCSPRSGDLSVYWYQQSLDQGLQFLIQYYNGEERAKGNILERFSAQQFPDLHSELNLSSLELGDSALYFCASSVEAGVETQYFGPGTRLLVL.

The rearrangement joins TRBV9 to TRBJ1-4, with 7 positions matching TRBD1. The trim removed 3 bases at V and 7 bases at J, leaving 6 bases unmatched. Germline V lookup: CDR1 SGDLS, CDR2 YYNGEE. The CDR3 has 14 amino acids. This CDR3 is CASSGGGRVEKLFF. In DNA form, the CDR3 reads TGTGCCAGCAGCGGAGGGGGCAGGGTTGAAAAACTGTTTTTT.

This clone appeared a few times. The chain links TRBV9 to TRBJ2-1; TRBD2 matches at 9 bases. V lost 0 bases to trimming and J lost 6 bases; unmatched junction nucleotides: 4. CDR1 SGDLS and CDR2 YYNGEE come from the germline V gene. The CDR3 loop spans 15 amino acids. DNA for the CDR3: TGTGCCAGCAGCGTAGAGCGGGGGGCTTTCAATGAGCAGTTCTTC. Translated, it gives CASSVERGAFNEQFF.

This clone was seen more than once but under ten times. The J gene is TRBJ2-2, the V gene TRBV7-9; D possibly corresponds to TRBD1 (6 bases). V dropped 4 bases and J dropped 5 bases, with 11 bases sitting between them. The CDR3 length is 14 residues. Germline loops: CDR1 SEHNR, CDR2 FQNEAQ (reference sequence). CDR3 region: CASSYYRDTGELFF. CDR3 nucleotides: TGTGCCAGCAGCTACTACAGGGATACCGGGGAGCTGTTTTTT.

The rearrangement uses TRBV6-1 and TRBJ1-2, with D perhaps TRBD1 (6 bases). The germline gives CDR1 MNHNS, CDR2 SASEGT. The V gene lost 3 bases and the J gene lost 1 base, with 15 bases spanning the gap. The CDR3 sequence is 16 residues long. The CDR3 loop reads CASSDYMAGDNYGYTF. The CDR3 bases are TGTGCCAGCAGTGATTATATGGCAGGGGATAACTATGGCTACACCTTC.

This chain uses TRBV27 with TRBJ2-1; D possibly corresponds to TRBD2 (7 bases). CDR1 and CDR2 (germline): MNHEY, SMNVEV (reference sequence). The germline V and J ends were trimmed by 0 bases and 10 bases, with 16 bases remaining between them. CDR3 length: 15 residues. Here the CDR3 reads CASSLSKGGVREQFF. DNA of the CDR3: TGTGCCAGCAGTTTATCGAAGGGGGGGGTTCGCGAGCAGTTCTTC.

This chain links TRBV28 with TRBJ1-4, with D maybe TRBD1 (5 bases). Trimming stripped 5 bases from V and 4 bases from J, with 14 bases between. CDR1 is MDHEN and CDR2 is SYDVKM in the germline V gene. There are 15 residues in the CDR3. CDR3 loop: CASSTPGRINEKLFF. The CDR3 DNA sequence: TGTGCCAGCAGTACTCCAGGGAGGATTAATGAAAAACTGTTTTTT.

The rearrangement joins TRBV2 to TRBJ1-2; 9 bases line up with TRBD1. CDR1 is SNHLY and CDR2 is FYNNEI in the germline V gene. The V segment lost 5 bases and the J segment 0 bases; nucleotides outside the gene matches: 7. The CDR3 runs 16 residues. CDR3 region: CASSIDRGVTNYGYTF. CDR3 DNA sequence: TGTGCCAGCAGTATAGACAGGGGGGTTACTAACTATGGCTACACCTTC.

This chain links TRBV4-1 with TRBJ2-7, with 7 bases fitting TRBD1. J lost 2 bases, V lost 1 base, and 8 bases had no gene match. Germline CDR1 and CDR2: MGHRA and YSYEKL. This CDR3 has 16 amino acids. DNA of the CDR3: TGCGCCAGCAGCCAAGTGGGGACAGTGACTGCCTACGAGCAGTACTTC. Its translation: CASSQVGTVTAYEQYF.

V usage is TRBV3-1 (or the pseudogene TRBV3-2) and J usage is TRBJ2-1; 11 bases align to TRBD2. J was trimmed by 10 bases and V by 1 base; bases with no gene match: 0. The CDR3 is made up of 13 amino acids. Germline loops: CDR1 LGHDT, CDR2 YNNKEL (reference sequence). In nucleotides, the CDR3 is TGTGCCAGCAGCCAAGTAGCGGGGGGGGAGCAGTTCTTC. It translates to CASSQVAGGEQFF.

This chain joins TRBV5-6 and TRBJ1-5, with D possibly matching TRBD1 (5 bases). The CDR3 contains 14 residues. V gave up 0 bases and J gave up 2 bases, with 6 bases separating them. Germline CDR1 reads SGHDT; CDR2 reads YYEEEE. Written as DNA, the CDR3 is TGTGCCAGCAGCTTGGCCAGGGGCAATCAGCCCCAGCATTTT. As protein: CASSLARGNQPQHF.

V gene TRBV7-8 combines with J gene TRBJ2-1, with TRBD2 matching over 12 bases. V shed 0 bases, J shed 6 bases, and the junction held 3 bases outside the gene matches. Germline-derived CDR1 and CDR2 are SGHVS and FQNEAQ. CDR3 length: 16 amino acids. The CDR3 reads CASSLALAGGLNEQFF. CDR3 DNA: TGTGCCAGCAGCTTAGCCCTAGCGGGGGGGCTCAATGAGCAGTTCTTC. The full variable domain, with the rest looked up from reference TRBV7-8 and TRBJ2-1, is GAGVSQSPRYKVAKRGQDVALRCDPISGHVSLFWYQQALGQGPEFLTYFQNEAQLDKSGLPSDRFFAERPEGSVSTLKIQRTQQEDSAVYLCASSLALAGGLNEQFFGPGTRLTVL.